The TCR beta chain described here comes from a study of cytomegalovirus exposure and HLA in healthy donors (dated by TCRdb to 2017 to 2019). Regarding the research as a whole: An earlier analysis of a few hundred of the donors reported over 250 Gb of sequence data and 95 million to 140 million unique TCR beta sequences obtained from about 180 million T cells. Roughly 300 gigabases of sequencing data and roughly 81 million unique TCR sequences made up an early release that covered 640 HLA-typed donors. Among the approximately 400 genotyped donors, around 81% belonged to the genetic ancestry cluster associated with self-reported Caucasian donors. The aim of the study was to test whether cataloging public T cell receptors could identify signatures of past pathogen exposure. Using immunosequencing, the study profiled T cell repertoires from some 670 subjects and related those repertoires to cytomegalovirus serostatus. A separate validation cohort of approximately 130 different subjects was used in addition to the roughly 640-subject first cohort. To predict cytomegalovirus infection status, the study brought together high-throughput TCR immunosequencing, statistical association of individual TCRs with disease status, and machine learning. A later analysis re-analyzed previously published TCR beta repertoires from roughly 630 donors and added high-resolution HLA genotyping to study TCR occurrence patterns. The later analysis used no new phenotypic data to find candidate immune exposures, relying instead on TCR beta sequences and their occurrence across donors. To decide whether each TCR beta V gene segment behaved as functional or pseudogenic, an earlier analysis of over 500 of the donors relied on high-throughput TCR beta sequencing. Donor age, sex, ethnicity and CMV serostatus were compiled alongside the repertoire data. Genome-wide SNP genotypes for about 65% of the 666 donors were used in a later genetic analysis, which treated that subset as a discovery cohort. All discovery cohort repertoires had been generated using a single sequencing platform. HLA typing included class I and class II loci at four-digit resolution. Typing coverage varied by locus: roughly 620-640 donors for A, B, C, DRB1 and DQB1; roughly 560 for DQA1; more than 600 for DPA1; under 490 for DPB1. Four to six DR-DQ haplotypes were handled as single units for association and clustering, since linkage in the cohort was strong. Among a few hundred genotyped donors of the cohort, an average of approximately 240,000 unique TCR beta nucleotide sequences were sequenced per donor, around 20% of them non-productive.

Comment on this clone: Its target antigen remains unknown.

Broader findings and caveats from the paper: Compared with the roughly 710-donor mean, donors in an Asian-associated ancestry cluster had fewer N-insertions in productive TCRs, according to a later genetic analysis. The 87-base-pair reads could not distinguish some IMGT-functional V segments, including TRBV6-2 and TRBV6-3, so those segments were excluded. When HLA alleles, especially DR and DQ, strongly co-occurred, attributing TCR associations to individual alleles was difficult. In vitro tests confirmed that a few of the cytomegalovirus-associated TCR beta chains recognize cytomegalovirus antigens. Cytomegalovirus status was reported to be diagnosed by the classifier with high specificity and sensitivity in both the original and validation cohorts. The only immune exposure information available for the cohort was CMV serostatus. Most TCR sequences were seen in very few donors, while some public TCRs were found in many individuals. A later analysis reported that several top co-occurrence clusters appeared linked to parvovirus B19, influenza, CMV and Epstein-Barr virus. The earlier analysis of around 600 of the donors excluded approximately 17 rarely observed V segments, including chromosome 9 orphons, because counts were too low. In a later genetic analysis, a missense DCLRE1C variant was associated with V-gene and J-gene trimming of TCR beta chains, and the association was replicated in an independent cohort. Correlated functional status among segregating V segments might reflect linkage disequilibrium, but an unknown experimental factor could not be ruled out. The authors suggested that the approach could potentially be generalized to other disease states and immunological phenotypes. Only TCR beta chains were sequenced in this cohort, and the absence of alpha or paired-chain data limited detectable features. According to a later analysis, TCR association rates differed among HLA loci, with DRB1 alleles showing the most associated TCRs and HLA-C alleles showing the fewest. A further reported finding was that TCR beta sequences accurately predicted the HLA-A and HLA-B alleles for most subjects in the first cohort. In an earlier analysis of about 600 of the donors, most TCR beta V segments appeared in productive rearrangements about 90% or about 30% of the time, broadly matching IMGT annotations. HLA typing was unavailable for some donors at each locus, so association tests used only the typed subset. In a later analysis, most CMV-associated TCR beta chains were found to appear HLA-restricted, with HLA associations seemingly driven largely by CMV exposure. The study listed 170 or so TCR beta chains as associated with cytomegalovirus. In a later analysis, HLA-associated TCR beta chains showed more clonal expansion and lower generation probabilities than non-associated chains that were equally common. At a false discovery rate of 0.05, a later analysis linked about 17,000 TCR beta sequences to specific HLA alleles. The sequencing pipeline was judged likely to have produced a cluster of highly shared sequence variants as a technical artifact. Presence/absence analyses assumed roughly uniform sequencing depth across donors, an assumption that may not hold.

The cohort consisted of 666 healthy bone marrow donors. All cohort members were sampled while nominally healthy, although unrecorded immune exposures were likely present. The donor tested CMV seronegative and was one of the 352 seronegative cohort members. A peripheral blood sample was provided by each donor, and peripheral blood mononuclear cells were used for TCR beta sequencing. Genomic DNA extraction from the blood cell samples was performed with the Qiagen DNeasy Blood Extraction Kit. The library was generated by the immunoSEQ multiplex PCR assay. The multiplex PCR relied on a mix of 60 forward primers for TCR Vbeta segments and 13 reverse primers for TCR Jbeta segments. Amplification of the CDR3 region of rearranged TCR beta genes was performed with a multiplex PCR assay on genomic DNA. Amplified TCR beta libraries were sequenced as 87-base-pair reads on the Illumina HiSeq System. The authors' analysis ran thus. Across the 640 or so repertoires, a later analysis counted 75 million to 90 million unique TCR beta chains, roughly 11 million of which were shared by at least two donors. Raw reads were error-corrected and collapsed into unique sequences with a nearest-neighbor algorithm that merged closely related sequences to remove PCR and sequencing errors. Alignment of CDR3 sequences to IMGT reference sequences was used to assign V, D and J gene segments. Each retained sequence needed at least a six-nucleotide match to both a V gene segment and a J gene segment. Rearrangements were classified as productive when the CDR3 lacked stop codons and remained in frame with V and J, and all other rearrangements were classified as non-productive. Following IMGT convention, CDR3 was defined as the stretch from the second conserved V-encoded cysteine up to the conserved J-encoded phenylalanine. In an earlier analysis of 500 to 650 of the donors, sequences lacking an unambiguous match to a single V gene segment were excluded. An earlier analysis of about 590 of the donors classified V segments as functional when productive rearrangements were above 56.7% and as segregating when the standard deviation between donors was above 5%. To diagnose cytomegalovirus status from the catalog of TCR beta chain sequences, a statistical classification framework was built. In a later analysis, V and J genes were assigned by comparing TCR nucleotide sequences against IMGT/GENE-DB human TR gene sequences. In a later analysis, CDR3 sequences and most-parsimonious VDJ recombination scenarios were assigned using the TCRdist pipeline. A later analysis defined each TCR beta chain by its CDR3 amino acid sequence plus V-gene family, and excluded reads lacking a unique V-gene family. As a way to deal with suspected cross-contamination and a sequencing artifact, a later analysis dropped over 550 nucleotide sequences that were highly shared and had low generation probability. A later analysis calculated a clonal expansion index for each public chain from normalized within-repertoire ranks of inferred template counts. Generation probabilities in a later analysis came from a VDJ recombination model fitted to out-of-frame rearrangements, and those results were checked against IGoR. In a later analysis, TCR-TCR, TCR-HLA and TCR-CMV co-occurrence was scored with hypergeometric tests, and a repertoire-size bias correction was applied to TCR pairs. To estimate false discovery rates, a later analysis permuted the HLA or CMV assignments 20 times. In a later analysis, co-occurring TCRs were grouped using DBSCAN, with TCRdist sequence similarity added in when clustering inside HLA-allele-positive subsets. Repertoires with fewer than 30,000 or more than 120,000 public chains were left out of co-occurrence clustering, as were four to six repertoires with anomalous nucleotide sharing. This is the immuneACCESS table as TCRdb keeps it, with only in-frame sequences that have V and J called. A part of the clones is gone; compared with another copy, unresolved V genes explain less than half, and the rest is unexplained. That table is the source of V, J and clone size, and D and trimming were worked out from the DNA. The table of this sample itemizes around 130,000 clones. In total, the top ten clones hold 2% of the sample.

The CDR1 and CDR2 encoded by the germline V gene are MNHEY and SVGAGI. V and J are trimmed by 2 bases and 1 base, and the gene matches miss 4 bases of the junction. The CDR3, cysteine through phenylalanine, is 16 amino acids long. The only DNA kept is the CDR3, 48 bases in frame from the first base. The chain links TRBV6-5 with TRBJ2-7; 11 of the junction bases match TRBD2. Material for sequencing was PBMCs. The sequence derives from a woman aged 60 to 75 in good health and CMV-seronegative. This receptor has the CDR3 CASSYSRTSGSYEQYF. The DNA is as follows: TGTGCCAGCAGTTACAGTCGGACTAGCGGGTCCTACGAGCAGTACTTC.